This T cell receptor beta chain was identified in a study of cytomegalovirus exposure and HLA in healthy donors. The CDR3 is 14 residues long. Deletions cut 6 bases from V and 7 bases from J, with 17 bases between. The germline V gene has CDR1 SGHTA and CDR2 FQGTGA. The study ran its PCR with 60 Vbeta and 13 Jbeta primers. Profiling relied on immunoSEQ multiplex PCR, and the TCRdb table lists in-frame clones only, not all of them. The table lists more than 95,000 clones, 75% to 85% of them singletons. To note about this clone: Its antigen is not known.

When sampled, the donors appeared nominally healthy, though they likely had unrecorded immune exposures. Study outcomes and limitations: Per published reports, the classifier diagnosed cytomegalovirus status with high specificity and sensitivity. An observed cluster of highly shared sequence variants was recorded as a likely sequencing artifact.

J is TRBJ2-3 and V is TRBV7-3, with TRBD2 as a possible D gene (6 bases). This TCR derives from a man aged 30 to 45 in good health and CMV-seropositive. Material for sequencing was PBMCs. The CDR3 loop is CASSFGGVWNTQYF. DNA for the CDR3: TGTGCCAGCAGTTTTGGCGGGGTTTGGAATACGCAGTATTTT.